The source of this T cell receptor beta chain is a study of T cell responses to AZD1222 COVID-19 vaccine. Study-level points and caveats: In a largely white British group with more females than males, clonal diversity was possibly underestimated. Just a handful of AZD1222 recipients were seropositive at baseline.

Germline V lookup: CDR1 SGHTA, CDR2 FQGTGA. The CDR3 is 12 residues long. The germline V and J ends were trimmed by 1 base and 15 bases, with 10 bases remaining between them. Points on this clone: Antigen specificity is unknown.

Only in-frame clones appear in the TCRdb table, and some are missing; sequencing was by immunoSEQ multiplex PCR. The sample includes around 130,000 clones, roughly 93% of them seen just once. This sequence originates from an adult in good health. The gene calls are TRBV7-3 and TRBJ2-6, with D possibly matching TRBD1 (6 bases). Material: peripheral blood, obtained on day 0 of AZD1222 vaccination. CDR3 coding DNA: TGTGCCAGCAGCTTAAATGGACAGAGCCTGACTTTC. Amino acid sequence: CASSLNGQSLTF.